Presented here are 30 T cell receptor beta chains from one specimen sequenced in a study of blood T cell repertoires in COVID-19. Some clones are missing from TCRdb's copy, which holds only in-frame ones; the method was immunoSEQ multiplex PCR. The table has about 160,000 clones, almost 85% seen once. The sequenced sample consisted of peripheral blood. These receptors were taken from a man in his forties or fifties who had recovered from COVID-19.

This clone was observed a few times. The rearrangement links TRBV7-9 to TRBJ1-5; tentative D call: TRBD1 (6 bases). The CDR3 loop spans 14 amino acids. Germline lookup yields CDR1 SEHNR and CDR2 FQNEAQ (reference sequence). Trimming left V 5 bases short and J 8 bases short, with 16 bases between. CDR3 loop: CASSRGQTLEPQHF. The CDR3 nucleotides are TGTGCCAGCAGCAGAGGACAGACCCTGGAGCCCCAGCATTTT.

This chain joins TRBV5-6 and TRBJ1-2, with TRBD1 as a possible D gene (5 bases). V lost 3 bases, J lost 3 bases, and 15 bases lay in between. This CDR3 comprises 15 residues. Germline V gene data show CDR1 as SGHDT and CDR2 as YYEEEE. CDR3 in DNA: TGTGCCAGCAGCTCCCCCCAGGGCGGATACTATGGCTACACCTTC. Protein sequence: CASSSPQGGYYGYTF.

This clone was observed a handful of times. The rearrangement links TRBV9 to TRBJ1-2, with 8 bases fitting TRBD1. Trimming at V came to 0 bases and at J to 2 bases, leaving 3 bases not matched to a gene. The CDR3 spans 15 residues. Germline V gives CDR1 SGDLS, CDR2 YYNGEE. Here the CDR3 reads CASSVEGQGNYGYTF. The CDR3 bases are TGTGCCAGCAGCGTAGAAGGACAGGGAAACTATGGCTACACCTTC.

This clone was counted once. The chain joins TRBV2 to TRBJ2-5; D gene ambiguous. Germline V CDR1 and CDR2: SNHLY, FYNNEI. The CDR3 consists of 13 residues. Trimming pared 7 bases from V and 4 bases from J, leaving 13 bases between. DNA for the CDR3: TGTGCCAGCACAAAGAGCGAAACAGAGACCCAGTACTTC. Translated: CASTKSETETQYF.

The rearrangement uses TRBV28 and TRBJ2-7; unclear D gene. The CDR3 spans 12 residues. Per the germline V gene, CDR1 is MDHEN and CDR2 is SYDVKM. V gave up 6 bases and J gave up 3 bases, with 9 bases separating them. CDR3 loop: CASRGSHYEQYF. As DNA, the CDR3 is TGTGCCAGCAGGGGCTCCCACTACGAGCAGTACTTC.

The chain uses TRBV7-9 and TRBJ1-5; 7 bases align to TRBD1. This CDR3 region has 13 residues. Germline CDR1 is SEHNR and CDR2 is FQNEAQ (reference sequence). The V segment lost 8 bases and the J segment 5 bases; nucleotides outside the gene matches: 6. CDR3 DNA: TGTGCCAGCCTAAAGGGGGCGGATCAGCCCCAGCATTTT. This encodes CASLKGADQPQHF.

J is TRBJ2-3 and V is TRBV4-3; possible D gene TRBD2, 5 bases. The germline V and J ends were trimmed by 1 base and 2 bases, with 10 bases remaining between them. CDR1 and CDR2 (germline): LGHNA, YSLEER. The CDR3 totals 15 residues. CDR3 region: CASSQGQRYTDTQYF. Written as DNA, the CDR3 is TGCGCCAGCAGCCAAGGGCAGCGGTACACAGATACGCAGTATTTT.

The genes are TRBV27 and TRBJ1-1; D is perhaps TRBD1 (5 bases). Looked up from germline, CDR1 is MNHEY and CDR2 is SMNVEV (reference sequence). Trimming pared 5 bases from V and 1 base from J, leaving 14 bases between. This CDR3 contains 15 residues. CDR3 nucleotide sequence: TGTGCCAGCAGTCCCTCTTCTGGACAGAACACTGAAGCTTTCTTT. Translating it yields CASSPSSGQNTEAFF.

The V call is TRBV30, the J call TRBJ1-4; 8 bases line up with TRBD1. Looked up from germline, CDR1 is GTSNPN and CDR2 is SVGIG (reference sequence). The CDR3 consists of 15 residues. V lost 2 bases to trimming and J lost 5 bases; unmatched junction nucleotides: 7. The CDR3 nucleotides read TGTGCCTGGAGTTACCAGGGGGCTGCGAATGAAAAACTGTTTTTT. This encodes CAWSYQGAANEKLFF.

This clone was detected ten times or more. The chain recombines TRBV6-5 with TRBJ2-1; 8 bases line up with TRBD1. This CDR3 spans 15 amino acids. Trimming removed 6 bases from V and 4 bases from J; junction bases left unmatched: 8. Germline CDR1 reads MNHEY; CDR2 reads SVGAGI. The CDR3 here is CASRVGQGAYNEQFF. The CDR3, as DNA: TGTGCCAGCAGGGTAGGGCAGGGGGCATACAATGAGCAGTTCTTC.

V is TRBV7-2 and J is TRBJ2-1; 8 bases map to TRBD1. After removal of 5 bases from V and 3 bases from J, the junction contained 6 bases not matched to a gene. Germline CDR1 and CDR2: SGHTA and FQGNSA. This CDR3 contains 15 residues. This CDR3 reads CASSLQGGGYNEQFF. CDR3 DNA: TGTGCCAGCAGCCTACAGGGGGGTGGCTACAATGAGCAGTTCTTC.

V is TRBV30 and J is TRBJ1-3; no definite D call. Trimming shortened V by 3 bases and J by 4 bases, and 7 bases separated the two germline ends. In germline, CDR1 is GTSNPN, CDR2 SVGIG (reference sequence). There are 12 residues in the CDR3. The CDR3 DNA is TGTGCCTGGAGCGTCTCCGGAAACACCATATATTTT. Its translation: CAWSVSGNTIYF.

The chain is built from TRBV18 and TRBJ1-5; the D gene is possibly TRBD1 (5 bases). In germline, CDR1 is KGHSH, CDR2 LQKENI. The CDR3 is 13 residues long. V lost 6 bases and J 5 bases, leaving 11 bases between the germline ends. In nucleotides, the CDR3 is TGTGCCAGCTCCCTCGACAGAGATCAGCCCCAGCATTTT. The encoded protein is CASSLDRDQPQHF.

The chain uses TRBV18 and TRBJ2-5; no clear D gene. The CDR3 spans 14 residues. The ends were cut back, 0 bases at V and 0 bases at J, with 5 bases in the middle. CDR1 is KGHSH and CDR2 is LQKENI in the germline V gene. The CDR3 region has the DNA TGTGCCAGCTCACCACCAGCGTACCAAGAGACCCAGTACTTC. Translated, it gives CASSPPAYQETQYF. Complete variable domain (other parts from reference TRBV18 and TRBJ2-5): NAGVMQNPRHLVRRRGQEARLRCSPMKGHSHVYWYRQLPEEGLKFMVYLQKENIIDESGMPKERFSAEFPKEGPSILRIQQVVRGDSAAYFCASSPPAYQETQYFGPGTRLLVL.

This sequence joins TRBV5-4 and TRBJ2-1, with TRBD1 as a possible D gene (6 bases). The V gene's germline CDR1 is SGHNT and CDR2 YYREEE (reference sequence). Trimming cost V 2 bases and J 5 bases, with 17 bases left between them. CDR3 length equals 16 residues. CDR3 protein: CASSFGFGGANNEQFF. The CDR3 DNA reads TGTGCCAGCAGCTTTGGGTTTGGGGGCGCGAACAATGAGCAGTTCTTC.

The rearrangement joins TRBV15 to TRBJ1-2; 9 bases are a match to TRBD1. Germline lookup yields CDR1 LNHNV and CDR2 YYDKDF (reference sequence). With V trimmed by 4 bases and J by 3 bases, 6 bases remained unmatched. The CDR3 covers 15 residues. The CDR3 loop reads CATSTYRGRDYGYTF. CDR3 DNA sequence: TGTGCCACCAGCACATACAGGGGGCGCGACTATGGCTACACCTTC.

The rearrangement uses TRBV6-4 and TRBJ2-2; no clear D. This CDR3 is built from 15 residues. The V and J ends lost 2 bases and 1 base respectively, with 8 bases between them. The germline V gene encodes CDR1 MRHNA and CDR2 SNTAGT. The CDR3 protein is CASSDEAGNTGELFF. CDR3 bases: TGTGCCAGCAGTGACGAAGCAGGGAACACCGGGGAGCTGTTTTTT.

The V and J genes are TRBV19 and TRBJ2-2; 11 bases match TRBD2. The V gene's germline CDR1 is LNHDA and CDR2 SQIVND (reference sequence). The CDR3 runs to 14 residues. V trimming: 7 bases; J trimming: 8 bases; junction bases outside the gene matches: 6. The CDR3 here is CASIRLAGSGELFF. The CDR3 DNA reads as TGTGCCAGTATCCGACTAGCGGGATCAGGGGAGCTGTTTTTT.

This clone was observed once. CDR3 bases: TGTGCCAGCAGCTTAGTAATTAGCTACGAGCAGTACTTC. Protein product: CASSLVISYEQYF. The rearrangement uses TRBV7-2 and TRBJ2-7; unclear D gene. V gave up 1 base and J gave up 3 bases, with 7 bases separating them. Looked up from germline, CDR1 is SGHTA and CDR2 is FQGNSA. The CDR3 has 13 amino acids.

This chain connects TRBV28 to TRBJ2-1; D possibly corresponds to TRBD1 (5 bases). Trimming left V 10 bases short and J 9 bases short, with 19 bases between. Germline-derived CDR1 and CDR2 are MDHEN and SYDVKM. The CDR3 totals 13 residues. CDR3 protein: CATQLGENREQFF. In DNA form, the CDR3 reads TGTGCCACCCAGTTAGGGGAAAATCGTGAGCAGTTCTTC.

The V call is TRBV7-2, the J call TRBJ2-3; possible D gene TRBD2, 5 bases. This CDR3 has 15 amino acids. Germline lookup yields CDR1 SGHTA and CDR2 FQGNSA. The germline V and J ends were trimmed by 0 bases and 0 bases, with 7 bases remaining between them. Written as DNA, the CDR3 is TGTGCCAGCAGCTTAGCTCGGGGTAGCACAGATACGCAGTATTTT. The encoded protein is CASSLARGSTDTQYF.

The sample holds one count of this clone. The chain employs TRBV11-3 and TRBJ1-1; D remains ambiguous. Trimming took 5 bases from V and 0 from J, leaving 10 bases between them. Per the germline V gene, CDR1 is SGHNT and CDR2 is YENEEA. This CDR3 has 14 residues. Written as DNA, the CDR3 is TGTGCCAGCAGCCTTGTTGCGATGAACACTGAAGCTTTCTTT. Its protein product is CASSLVAMNTEAFF.

The rearrangement uses TRBV7-2 and TRBJ1-5; a possible D gene is TRBD1 (5 bases). The CDR3 covers 16 residues. V lost 5 bases, J lost 3 bases, and 17 bases lay in between. Looked up from germline, CDR1 is SGHTA and CDR2 is FQGNSA. In DNA, the CDR3 is TGTGCCAGCAGCCCCACCGAAACAGGTTACAATCAGCCCCAGCATTTT. Its translation is CASSPTETGYNQPQHF.

V usage is TRBV6-1 and J usage is TRBJ2-7, with D maybe TRBD2 (6 bases). The CDR3 is made up of 14 amino acids. The germline gives CDR1 MNHNS, CDR2 SASEGT. With 3 bases removed from V and 7 bases from J, the gap between germline ends came to 16 bases. CDR3 DNA: TGTGCCAGCAGTGAGTGGGGGGTGGTGAGTGAGCAGTACTTC. This translates into CASSEWGVVSEQYF.

This clone appeared a single time. The chain couples TRBV29-1 to TRBJ1-1; 10 bases agree with TRBD1. CDR1 is SQVTM and CDR2 is ANQGSEA in the germline V gene. CDR3 length: 13 residues. The V segment lost 7 bases and the J segment 1 base; nucleotides outside the gene matches: 3. CDR3 amino acids: CSARTGGNTEAFF. CDR3 coding DNA: TGCAGCGCCCGGACAGGGGGGAACACTGAAGCTTTCTTT.

The rearrangement joins TRBV24-1 to TRBJ2-7; 7 bases map to TRBD1. The germline V gene encodes CDR1 KGHDR and CDR2 SFDVKD. The V gene end was trimmed by 4 bases and the J gene end by 2 bases; junction bases not matched to a gene: 4. This CDR3 is built from 14 residues. The CDR3 reads CATSEQGRPYEQYF. The CDR3 DNA follows: TGTGCCACCAGTGAACAGGGGCGCCCCTACGAGCAGTACTTC.

This clone was detected once. The rearrangement uses TRBV6-5 and TRBJ1-4; D is undetermined. V was pared by 8 bases and J by 5 bases, with 9 bases between. Germline CDR1 reads MNHEY; CDR2 reads SVGAGI. The CDR3 is 12 residues long. In DNA, the CDR3 is TGTGCCAGCCGTTCCCTGAATGAAAAACTGTTTTTT. This translates into CASRSLNEKLFF.

In this sample, this clone turned up once. V gene TRBV7-8 combines with J gene TRBJ2-3, with D possibly TRBD1 on 5 matching bases. V gave up 3 bases and J gave up 3 bases, with 7 bases separating them. The CDR3 sequence is 13 residues long. From germline, CDR1 is SGHVS and CDR2 FQNEAQ. As DNA, the CDR3 is TGTGCCAGCAGCTTCTCAGGGACAGATACGCAGTATTTT. Amino acid sequence: CASSFSGTDTQYF. Filled out from reference TRBV7-8 and TRBJ2-3, the complete variable domain reads GAGVSQSPRYKVAKRGQDVALRCDPISGHVSLFWYQQALGQGPEFLTYFQNEAQLDKSGLPSDRFFAERPEGSVSTLKIQRTQQEDSAVYLCASSFSGTDTQYFGPGTRLTVL.

The chain has TRBV6-6 and TRBJ2-5, with 8 positions matching TRBD2. Looked up from germline, CDR1 is MNHNY and CDR2 is SVGAGI (reference sequence). CDR3 size: 16 residues. Unmatched junction bases numbered 9, after V lost 4 bases and J lost 2 bases. The CDR3 spells CASSSGTGGGQETQYF. The CDR3 coding sequence is TGTGCCAGCAGTTCAGGGACGGGCGGGGGGCAAGAGACCCAGTACTTC.

The genes are TRBV3-1 (or the pseudogene TRBV3-2) and TRBJ2-7; a possible D gene is TRBD2 (5 bases). CDR1 LGHDT and CDR2 YNNKEL come from the germline V gene (reference sequence). This CDR3 has 10 amino acids. V shed 9 bases and J shed 6 bases, with 9 bases lying between them. CDR3 sequence (DNA): TGTGCCAGTCAACGGGGCGAGCAGTACTTC. Encoded protein: CASQRGEQYF.